This T cell receptor (beta chain) was profiled in a study of blood T cell repertoires in COVID-19. About the research overall: PBMCs, B-cell-depleted T cells, or T cells provided the cDNA or gDNA that made up the material.

Measured with immunoSEQ multiplex PCR; TCRdb has only the in-frame clones, and not every one. Of roughly 110,000 clones detected, about 79% appear once; the ten largest clones hold 6.2%. V was shortened by 5 bases and J by 5 bases, with 17 bases between the two germline ends. Germline assignment: CDR1 SGHRS and CDR2 YFSETQ. This CDR3 has 14 amino acids. What was sequenced was peripheral blood. V and J are TRBV5-1 and TRBJ2-7, with D perhaps TRBD2 (6 bases). This TCR derives from a man of 80 years or more with COVID-19, enrolled during active disease. CDR3 nucleotides: TGCGCCAGCAGGGCGGGGATAGTTGTCGACGAGCAGTACTTC. Translation gives CASRAGIVVDEQYF.